This is a list of T cell receptor beta chains from one sample in a study of blood T cell repertoires in COVID-19. The method was immunoSEQ multiplex PCR; TCRdb's version includes in-frame clones alone and lacks a portion of them. The table records around 250,000 clones, roughly 88% of them present only once. What was sequenced was peripheral blood. These receptors originate from a woman in her seventies with COVID-19, enrolled during active disease. CDR3s include the opening cysteine and the closing phenylalanine or tryptophan. The D gene is left open where the match is weak. The size field is filled for only some rows; it gives once, few, many or a size class.

abundance: -
d_gene: -
j_gene: TRBJ1-1
v_gene: TRBV30
CDR3nt: TGTGCCTGGAGTGTGTTGGGGGCTAACACTGAAGCTTTCTTT
CDR3aa: CAWSVLGANTEAFF

abundance: once
d_gene: -
j_gene: TRBJ1-1
v_gene: TRBV11-2
CDR3nt: TGTGCCAGCAGCCCCAGGGTAGGGACTGAAGCTTTCTTT
CDR3aa: CASSPRVGTEAFF

abundance: few
d_gene: TRBD1
j_gene: TRBJ1-5
v_gene: TRBV11-3
CDR3nt: TGTGCCAGCAGCTTAGAGACAGGGAATCAGCCCCAGCATTTT
CDR3aa: CASSLETGNQPQHF

abundance: once
d_gene: TRBD2
j_gene: TRBJ2-1
v_gene: TRBV5-4
CDR3nt: TGTGCCAGCAGCTTTAGCGGGTCCTCCTACAATGAGCAGTTCTTC
CDR3aa: CASSFSGSSYNEQFF

abundance: -
d_gene: TRBD2
j_gene: TRBJ2-1
v_gene: TRBV7-3
CDR3nt: TGTGCCAGCAGCTTAGGTTCTAGCGGGAGGAGTGAGCAGTTCTTC
CDR3aa: CASSLGSSGRSEQFF

abundance: few
d_gene: TRBD1
j_gene: TRBJ2-7
v_gene: TRBV12-3/TRBV12-4
CDR3nt: TGTGCCAGCAGCCCGCAGGGGGCCTCCGAGCAGTACTTC
CDR3aa: CASSPQGASEQYF

abundance: -
d_gene: -
j_gene: TRBJ2-7
v_gene: TRBV30
CDR3nt: TGTGCCTGGAGTGTACAGAGCTCCTACGAGCAGTACTTC
CDR3aa: CAWSVQSSYEQYF

abundance: -
d_gene: TRBD1
j_gene: TRBJ2-6
v_gene: TRBV6-2/TRBV6-3
CDR3nt: TGTGCCAGCAGTCCGACAGGGGATGGGGCCAACGTCCTGACTTTC
CDR3aa: CASSPTGDGANVLTF

abundance: -
d_gene: TRBD1
j_gene: TRBJ2-6
v_gene: TRBV7-9
CDR3nt: TGTGCCAGCAGCTTAACCACGGCCAGGGGGCCTGGGGCCAACGTCCTGACTTTC
CDR3aa: CASSLTTARGPGANVLTF

abundance: once
d_gene: -
j_gene: TRBJ1-2
v_gene: TRBV30
CDR3nt: TGTGCCTGGAGGGACCGATGGAGGACTAACTATGGCTACACCTTC
CDR3aa: CAWRDRWRTNYGYTF

abundance: medium-sized
d_gene: TRBD1
j_gene: TRBJ2-1
v_gene: TRBV28
CDR3nt: TGTGCCAGCAGTCTCCGGACAGGCCCCTACAATGAGCAGTTCTTC
CDR3aa: CASSLRTGPYNEQFF

abundance: -
d_gene: TRBD1
j_gene: TRBJ1-5
v_gene: TRBV2
CDR3nt: TGTGCCAGCACTACAGGGGCACTGCCCCAGCATTTT
CDR3aa: CASTTGALPQHF

abundance: -
d_gene: -
j_gene: TRBJ1-1
v_gene: TRBV24-1
CDR3nt: TGTGCCACAACTGAAGGGGACTTGGGGACTGAAGCTTTCTTT
CDR3aa: CATTEGDLGTEAFF

abundance: many
d_gene: TRBD1
j_gene: TRBJ2-7
v_gene: TRBV5-1
CDR3nt: TGCGCCAGCAGCTTGCAACAGGGGCCCTACGAGCAGTACTTC
CDR3aa: CASSLQQGPYEQYF

abundance: -
d_gene: -
j_gene: TRBJ1-1
v_gene: TRBV19
CDR3nt: TGTGCCAGTATACGCCTAGGCACTGAAGCTTTCTTT
CDR3aa: CASIRLGTEAFF

abundance: -
d_gene: -
j_gene: TRBJ1-5
v_gene: TRBV19
CDR3nt: TGTGCCAGTAGTATAGGGGGACTTCAGCCCCAGCATTTT
CDR3aa: CASSIGGLQPQHF

abundance: -
d_gene: TRBD1
j_gene: TRBJ1-5
v_gene: TRBV4-2
CDR3nt: TGTGCCAGCAGCCCGACAGGGATCAGCAATCAGCCCCAGCATTTT
CDR3aa: CASSPTGISNQPQHF

abundance: -
d_gene: -
j_gene: TRBJ2-3
v_gene: TRBV9
CDR3nt: TGTGCCAGCAGCGTAGTAGGTGGGAGTGTAACAGATACGCAGTATTTT
CDR3aa: CASSVVGGSVTDTQYF

abundance: -
d_gene: -
j_gene: TRBJ1-1
v_gene: TRBV28
CDR3nt: TGTGCCAGCAGTTGGGCCAGGGGAAAACCTATGAACACTGAAGCTTTCTTT
CDR3aa: CASSWARGKPMNTEAFF

abundance: -
d_gene: -
j_gene: TRBJ2-7
v_gene: TRBV4-1
CDR3nt: TGCGCCAGCAGCCAAGCGGTCGAGCAGTACTTC
CDR3aa: CASSQAVEQYF

abundance: -
d_gene: -
j_gene: TRBJ1-2
v_gene: TRBV5-1
CDR3nt: TGCGCCAGCAGCTTTCGAACAGGGACATATGGCTACACCTTC
CDR3aa: CASSFRTGTYGYTF

abundance: -
d_gene: -
j_gene: TRBJ1-5
v_gene: TRBV19
CDR3nt: TGTGCCAGTACTCTAGTTCCCGGGGGTCGTGGGCCCCAGCATTTT
CDR3aa: CASTLVPGGRGPQHF

abundance: once
d_gene: -
j_gene: TRBJ1-1
v_gene: TRBV30
CDR3nt: TGTGCCTGGGAATGGAAGCAGGCAGAAGCTTTCTTT
CDR3aa: CAWEWKQAEAFF